These 21 T cell receptor beta chains share one sample of origin, sequenced in a study of T cells in Graves' hyperthyroidism and ophthalmopathy. Using RNA transcripts as the source, TCR beta CDR3 regions were amplified. The HTBI primer set was used in a first-round RT-PCR of the TCR CDR3. TCRdb re-derived calls from the multiplex PCR reads in MiXCR, one entry per CDR3 protein. The sample has about half a million distinct CDR3 sequences, about 16% seen once. The sample was blood. The receptors here all came from a woman aged 25 to 39 with Graves' ophthalmopathy.

The chain links TRBV5-1 to TRBJ2-5; TRBD1 matches 7 bases. Trimming at V came to 4 bases and at J to 2 bases, leaving 5 bases not matched to a gene. Germline V gives CDR1 SGHRS, CDR2 YFSETQ. CDR3 size: 14 residues. CDR3: CASSMTGKQETQYF. CDR3 nucleotide sequence: TGCGCCAGCAGCATGACAGGGAAGCAAGAGACCCAGTACTTC.

This chain uses TRBV20-1 with TRBJ1-6; TRBD1 is a possible D gene (5 bases). There are 15 residues in the CDR3. CDR1 is DFQATT, CDR2 SNEGSKA, per germline (reference sequence). V dropped 6 bases and J dropped 10 bases, with 22 bases sitting between them. CDR3 sequence reads: CSAHPAGLGDSPLHF. CDR3 nucleotide sequence: TGCAGTGCCCACCCGGCAGGGTTAGGGGACTCACCCCTCCACTTT.

This clonotype has at least ten counts. The chain has TRBV11-2 and TRBJ1-2; TRBD1 might be the D (6 bases). Germline lookup yields CDR1 SGHAT and CDR2 FQNNGV. V lost 5 bases to trimming and J lost 12 bases, with 19 bases between them. The CDR3 sequence is 13 residues long. CDR3 sequence reads: CASSQTRTGYHTF. CDR3 nucleotide sequence: TGTGCCAGCAGCCAAACCCGTACAGGGTACCACACCTTC.

This clonotype was recorded many times. This sequence joins TRBV28 and TRBJ2-5; 15 bases match TRBD2. This CDR3 spans 22 amino acids. Per the germline V gene, CDR1 is MDHEN and CDR2 is SYDVKM. V trimming: 2 bases; J trimming: 3 bases; junction bases outside the gene matches: 19. Written as DNA, the CDR3 is TGTGCCAGCAGTTTAAGGTTCAGGCTTGGGACTAGCGGGAGGATTGGCGAAGAGACCCAGTACTTC. It translates to CASSLRFRLGTSGRIGEETQYF.

The chain carries TRBV6-5 and TRBJ2-3; TRBD1 agrees at 9 bases. The CDR3 loop spans 15 amino acids. The germline CDR1 and CDR2 sequences are MNHEY and SVGAGI. The J segment lost 6 bases and the V segment lost 1 base, leaving 5 bases of the junction unmatched. CDR3 sequence reads: CASSYFDRGTDTQYF. Written as DNA, the CDR3 is TGTGCCAGCAGTTACTTTGACAGGGGGACGGATACGCAGTATTTT.

The chain combines TRBV29-1 with TRBJ1-4, with D perhaps matching TRBD1 (5 bases). V was cut by 6 bases and J by 1 base, with 12 bases left in between. The CDR3 has 14 amino acids. The V gene's germline CDR1 is SQVTM and CDR2 ANQGSEA. The CDR3 protein is CSVPDSLTNEKLFF. The CDR3 DNA reads TGCAGCGTCCCTGACAGTCTAACTAATGAAAAACTGTTTTTT.

The chain is built from TRBV11-2 and TRBJ2-1, with 8 bases fitting TRBD2. The trim removed 2 bases at V and 6 bases at J, leaving 6 bases unmatched. Germline CDR1 and CDR2: SGHAT and FQNNGV. The CDR3 loop spans 15 amino acids. The CDR3, as DNA: TGTGCCAGCAGCTTAAGTAGCGGGATGGGCAATGAGCAGTTCTTC. Amino acids: CASSLSSGMGNEQFF.

This clonotype has only a few counts. The CDR3 spells CASSVGPGNEQFF. CDR3 in DNA: TGTGCCAGCAGCGTAGGCCCCGGCAATGAGCAGTTCTTC. The genes are TRBV9 and TRBJ2-1; D ambiguous. This CDR3 has 13 residues. Germline V gives CDR1 SGDLS, CDR2 YYNGEE. With 0 bases removed from V and 6 bases from J, the gap between germline ends came to 7 bases.

The genes are TRBV6-2 or TRBV6-3 and TRBJ2-3, with 8 bases matching TRBD1. The CDR3 spans 15 residues. V shed 7 bases, J shed 2 bases, and the junction held 8 bases outside the gene matches. Germline V gives CDR1 MNHEY, CDR2 SVGEGT. The CDR3 nucleotides are TGTGCCAGCACCTTTAAGGACAGGGTCACAGATACGCAGTATTTT. This codes for CASTFKDRVTDTQYF.

This clonotype was seen a few times. The rearrangement joins TRBV12-3 or TRBV12-4 to TRBJ2-2, with D perhaps TRBD1 or TRBD2 (6 bases each). The CDR3 is 14 amino acids. Trimming cost V 8 bases and J 1 base, with 11 bases left between them. CDR3 nucleotides: TGTGCCAGCGTCGGGGGACAGAACACCGGGGAGCTGTTTTTT. Protein product: CASVGGQNTGELFF.

Many counts were recorded for this clonotype. V and J are TRBV20-1 and TRBJ1-1; D uncertain. The V and J ends lost 2 bases and 0 bases respectively, with 7 bases between them. Germline V gene data show CDR1 as DFQATT and CDR2 as SNEGSKA (reference sequence). This CDR3 contains 13 residues. The chain's CDR3 is CSARTDMNTEAFF. The CDR3 bases are TGCAGTGCTAGAACAGATATGAACACTGAAGCTTTCTTT.

This clonotype was recorded many times. The chain combines TRBV12-3 or TRBV12-4 with TRBJ1-2, with 7 bases that match TRBD1. Germline trimming cut 6 bases from V and 1 base from J; bases unmatched to any gene: 8. The CDR3 is made up of 15 amino acids. The chain's CDR3 is CASSPLRDSNYGYTF. The DNA of the CDR3 is TGTGCCAGCAGCCCGTTGCGGGACAGTAACTATGGCTACACCTTC.

This clonotype was seen ten or more times. V usage is TRBV5-1 and J usage is TRBJ2-3, with TRBD2 identical over 7 bases. This CDR3 spans 16 amino acids. V shed 1 base, J shed 5 bases, and the junction held 10 bases outside the gene matches. Germline CDR1 SGHRS, CDR2 YFSETQ. The CDR3 DNA reads as TGCGCCAGCAGCTTGATGACTAGCCCAGGAAAAGATACGCAGTATTTT. Its protein is CASSLMTSPGKDTQYF. The whole variable domain, remainder taken from reference TRBV5-1 and TRBJ2-3, is KAGVTQTPRYLIKTRGQQVTLSCSPISGHRSVSWYQQTPGQGLQFLFEYFSETQRNKGNFPGRFSGRQFSNSRSEMNVSTLELGDSALYLCASSLMTSPGKDTQYFGPGTRLTVL.

This clonotype was counted many times. The rearrangement joins TRBV2 to TRBJ2-2, with unresolved D. This CDR3 has 13 amino acids. The V and J ends lost 6 bases and 1 base respectively, with 6 bases between them. Germline V gene sequence: CDR1 SNHLY, CDR2 FYNNEI. The CDR3 here is CASRVLNTGELFF. As DNA, the CDR3 is TGTGCCAGCAGAGTATTGAACACCGGGGAGCTGTTTTTT.

Concerning this clonotype: Its ends do not fully match the called genes, so a read error is possible. The rearrangement joins TRBV28 to TRBJ2-7; a weak D match, TRBD1 (5 bases). CDR1 MDHEN and CDR2 SYDVKM come from the germline V gene. The CDR3 runs to 13 residues. The CDR3: CASSDRGLYEQCF. In nucleotides, the CDR3 is TGTGCCAGCAGTGATAGGGGTCTGTACGAGCAGTGCTTC.

The rearrangement joins TRBV20-1 to TRBJ1-2; D is ambiguous. Germline loops: CDR1 DFQATT, CDR2 SNEGSKA (reference sequence). The CDR3 sequence is 11 residues long. V was clipped by 3 bases and J by 7 bases, with 9 bases between them. The CDR3 nucleotides read TGCAGTGCTAGCCCCCAGCGTGGCTACACCTTC. It encodes CSASPQRGYTF.

This clonotype has only a few counts. The chain uses TRBV27 and TRBJ2-7; 13 nucleotides match TRBD2. Germline-derived CDR1 and CDR2 are MNHEY and SMNVEV (reference sequence). Trimming removed 5 bases from V and 2 bases from J; junction bases left unmatched: 3. The CDR3 loop spans 15 amino acids. CDR3 nucleotides: TGTGCCAGCAGTATACTAGCGGGGGGGGCCTACGAGCAGTACTTC. It encodes CASSILAGGAYEQYF.

This clonotype was recorded a few times. This chain links TRBV6-1 with TRBJ1-4; unclear D gene. The V end was cut by 4 bases, the J end by 4 bases, with 7 bases between. This CDR3 region has 13 residues. Per the germline V gene, CDR1 is MNHNS and CDR2 is SASEGT. CDR3 residues: CASSAGFNEKLFF. The CDR3 DNA is TGTGCCAGCAGTGCAGGATTTAATGAAAAACTGTTTTTT.

As concerns this clonotype: A much larger clonotype is one base distant, so this may be a read error. This rearrangement joins TRBV24-1 to TRBJ1-1; tentatively, D is TRBD1 (5 bases). Germline V gives CDR1 KGHDR, CDR2 SFDVKD. V lost 5 bases and J 7 bases, leaving 16 bases between the germline ends. The CDR3 extends over 14 amino acids. The CDR3 loop is CATSGPRGAFEAFF. The CDR3 DNA reads as TGTGCCACCAGTGGTCCGAGAGGGGCCTTTGAAGCTTTCTTT.

Only a few counts were recorded for this clonotype. The chain carries TRBV7-2 and TRBJ1-5; D is possibly TRBD1 (5 bases). Germline assignment: CDR1 SGHTA and CDR2 FQGNSA. The V and J ends lost 4 bases and 0 bases respectively, with 19 bases between them. The CDR3 covers 18 residues. Written as DNA, the CDR3 is TGTGCCAGCAGCTCATCAGGACACCGCACCTATAGCAATCAGCCCCAGCATTTT. Translation: CASSSSGHRTYSNQPQHF.

This chain connects TRBV27 to TRBJ1-4; TRBD1 matches 7 bases. Per germline, CDR1 MNHEY and CDR2 SMNVEV (reference sequence). V gave up 2 bases and J gave up 4 bases; unmatched junction bases: 7. The CDR3 covers 16 residues. CDR3: CASSLTRQGFNEKLFF. The CDR3 coding sequence is TGTGCCAGCAGTTTAACCAGACAGGGCTTTAATGAAAAACTGTTTTTT.